This T cell receptor (beta chain) was captured in a study of blood T cell repertoires in COVID-19. As for the study in general: PBMCs, B-cell-depleted T cells, or T cells provided the cDNA or gDNA that made up the material.

The protocol was immunoSEQ multiplex PCR, while the TCRdb copy is restricted to in-frame clones and leaves out a portion. Found here are 200,000 to 250,000 clones, about 76% of them singletons; the top ten hold about 9.8%. Participants were aged about 18 to 89 years, lived in over 20 US areas, and enrolled virtually. The sample comprised PBMCs or T cells enriched from blood (not recorded which). The sequence was collected from a woman between 45 and 65 years old with acute COVID-19.

The CDR3 DNA reads TGTGCCAGTAGTTGGACAAGTTCAGGAAACACCATATATTTT. Its translation is CASSWTSSGNTIYF. The chain carries TRBV19 and TRBJ1-3; tentatively, D is TRBD1 (5 bases). This CDR3 comprises 14 residues. V lost 5 bases, J lost 4 bases, and 12 bases lay in between. CDR1 LNHDA and CDR2 SQIVND come from the germline V gene (reference sequence).